What follows are 13 T cell receptor beta chains derived from one specimen sequenced in a study of monozygotic twins with inflammatory bowel disease (dated by TCRdb to between 2019 and 2020). Library preparation used 5' RACE. Sequenced using an Illumina HiSeq 2500. Each CDR3 protein sequence appears as one entry after TCRdb reprocessed the reads, and no DNA is included. This sample's table contains about 380,000 distinct CDR3 sequences. The ten largest clones take up 2.5% to 3% of the sample. Source material: blood. These receptors all come from a human donor with ulcerative colitis or Crohn's disease, or a healthy co-twin of an affected twin (not recorded which).

The CDR3 loop reads CASSLVDRGEMNTEAFF. This chain connects TRBV7-2 to TRBJ1-1; lacking DNA, the TRBD1 call made by TCRdb goes unchecked. Germline V gives CDR1 SGHTA, CDR2 FQGNSA. The length of the CDR3 is 17 residues.

The chain links TRBV5-1 to TRBJ2-7; the TRBD1 assignment by TCRdb is unverifiable without DNA. The CDR3 runs 14 residues. CDR1 SGHRS and CDR2 YFSETQ come from the germline V gene. The CDR3 here is CASSVSGFTYEQYF.

The chain carries TRBV5-1 and TRBJ2-7; the D call of TRBD1 rests on TCRdb alone, since no DNA is present to check it. Germline values: CDR1 SGHRS, CDR2 YFSETQ. There are 13 residues in the CDR3. The CDR3 spells CASSLGPFSEQYF. Variable domain in full (rest from reference TRBV5-1 and TRBJ2-7): KAGVTQTPRYLIKTRGQQVTLSCSPISGHRSVSWYQQTPGQGLQFLFEYFSETQRNKGNFPGRFSGRQFSNSRSEMNVSTLELGDSALYLCASSLGPFSEQYFGPGTRLTVT.

V usage is TRBV29-1 and J usage is TRBJ2-7; TCRdb lists TRBD1, though no DNA is available to test this call. CDR3 length equals 13 residues. In germline, CDR1 is SQVTM, CDR2 ANQGSEA. CDR3 loop: CSVARDTFSGQYF.

The J gene is TRBJ2-3, the V gene TRBV7-2. Germline values: CDR1 SGHTA, CDR2 FQGNSA. There are 14 residues in the CDR3. CDR3 protein: CASSSPFRTDTQYF.

The gene calls are TRBV5-1 and TRBJ1-3. The V gene's germline CDR1 is SGHRS and CDR2 YFSETQ. The CDR3 extends over 16 amino acids. This CDR3 reads CASSYGTANSGNTIYF.

The gene calls are TRBV12-3 or TRBV12-4 and TRBJ2-2; TCRdb outputs TRBD2, but without DNA this stays unchecked. The CDR3 is 18 amino acids. CDR3 residues: CASSSPGTSGGAIGELFF.

The rearrangement uses TRBV4-2 and TRBJ2-7. The germline gives CDR1 LGHNA, CDR2 YNFKEQ. The CDR3 is made up of 18 amino acids. The CDR3 sequence: CASSQDFGWEMASYEQYF.

The chain employs TRBV5-1 and TRBJ1-1; no DNA is available, so the TRBD1 call from TCRdb remains unchecked. The CDR3 has 14 amino acids. Germline values: CDR1 SGHRS, CDR2 YFSETQ. CDR3 amino acids: CASSTTTGNTEAFF.

The chain employs TRBV4-1 and TRBJ2-3; TCRdb names TRBD1, which stays unverified in the absence of DNA. This CDR3 comprises 16 residues. Germline V gene sequence: CDR1 MGHRA, CDR2 YSYEKL. The CDR3 sequence is CASRVRGTLSTDTQYF.

The genes are TRBV4-1 and TRBJ1-4. The CDR3 sequence is 16 residues long. Germline values: CDR1 MGHRA, CDR2 YSYEKL. Here the CDR3 reads CASSQDIGRQNEKLFF.

This chain joins TRBV7-2 and TRBJ2-5; TCRdb indicates TRBD2, and absent DNA this call remains unverified. The CDR3 extends over 15 amino acids. Germline V gives CDR1 SGHTA, CDR2 FQGNSA. The CDR3: CASSLVAGGQGTQYF.

The rearrangement links TRBV12-5 to TRBJ2-5. From germline, CDR1 is LGHNT and CDR2 FRNRAP. The CDR3 is made up of 14 amino acids. CDR3: CASGLVGMWETQYF.